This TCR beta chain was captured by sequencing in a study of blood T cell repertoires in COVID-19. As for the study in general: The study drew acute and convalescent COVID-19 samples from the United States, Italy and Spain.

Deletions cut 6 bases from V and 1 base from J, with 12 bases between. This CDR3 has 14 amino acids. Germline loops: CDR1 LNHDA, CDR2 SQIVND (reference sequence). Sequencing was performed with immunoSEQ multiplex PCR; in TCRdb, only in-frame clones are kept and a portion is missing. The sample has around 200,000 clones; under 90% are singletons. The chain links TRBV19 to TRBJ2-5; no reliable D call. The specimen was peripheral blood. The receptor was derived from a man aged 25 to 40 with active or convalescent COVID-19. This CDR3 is CASSFAGFQETQYF. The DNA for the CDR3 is TGTGCCAGTAGCTTCGCAGGTTTCCAAGAGACCCAGTACTTC.